The rows below give T cell receptor beta chains drawn from one sample of a study of blood T cell repertoires in COVID-19. Clones were sequenced by immunoSEQ multiplex PCR, and TCRdb holds only the in-frame ones, with some missing. The sample holds about 210,000 clones, around 89% seen once. Sequenced sample: PBMCs or T cells enriched from blood (not recorded which). The receptor source for this set is a woman aged 40 to 50 with acute COVID-19. CDR3s include the opening cysteine and the closing phenylalanine or tryptophan. Each record gives: J gene, V gene, clone size, CDR3 protein. Size tells how often a clone was seen (once, few, many) or the class of an expanded clone, and some rows leave it out.

>TRBJ1-3|TRBV15|.
CATSAGGPSGNTIYF
>TRBJ2-5|TRBV24-1|.
CATSESGQGAGEETQYF
>TRBJ1-1|TRBV6-5|.
CASTGPTNTKAFF
>TRBJ2-1|TRBV10-3|.
CAISQARSSYNEQFF
>TRBJ2-1|TRBV10-1|.
CASSEGSGRAYNEQFF
>TRBJ2-7|TRBV7-8|.
CASSDTGTGYEQYF
>TRBJ1-1|TRBV4-3|.
CASSQEQGNTEAFF
>TRBJ2-2|TRBV18|.
CASSPVLAANTGELFF
>TRBJ1-1|TRBV18|.
CASSPYGEGGGTEAFF
>TRBJ2-3|TRBV5-4|.
CASSLTSARTDTQYF
>TRBJ2-7|TRBV27|medium-sized
CASSFVQGRYEQYF
>TRBJ1-2|TRBV2|.
CASSVMGTVNYGYTF
>TRBJ1-1|TRBV30|.
CAWSRDRGWGEAFF
>TRBJ2-1|TRBV9|.
CASSAHHGTAFTYNEQFF
>TRBJ2-1|TRBV2|.
CASRPLAISYNEQFF